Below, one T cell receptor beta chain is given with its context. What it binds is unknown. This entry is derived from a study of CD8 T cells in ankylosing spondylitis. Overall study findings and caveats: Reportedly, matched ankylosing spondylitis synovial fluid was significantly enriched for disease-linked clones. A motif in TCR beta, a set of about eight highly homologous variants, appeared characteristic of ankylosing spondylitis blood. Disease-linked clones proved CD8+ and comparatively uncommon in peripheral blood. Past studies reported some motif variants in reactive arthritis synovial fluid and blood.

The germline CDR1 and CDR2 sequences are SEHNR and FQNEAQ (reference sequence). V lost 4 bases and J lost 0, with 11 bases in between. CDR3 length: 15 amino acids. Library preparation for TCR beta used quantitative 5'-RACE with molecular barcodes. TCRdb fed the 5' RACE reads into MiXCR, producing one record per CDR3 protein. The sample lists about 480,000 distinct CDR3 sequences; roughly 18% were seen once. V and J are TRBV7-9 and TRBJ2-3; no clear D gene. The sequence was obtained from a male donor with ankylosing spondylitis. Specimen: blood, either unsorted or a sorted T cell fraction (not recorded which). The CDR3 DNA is TGTGCCAGCAGCTCGCGGACGGCTAGCACAGATACGCAGTATTTT. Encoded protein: CASSSRTASTDTQYF.